This T cell receptor beta chain comes out of a study of blood T cell repertoires in COVID-19. Everyone who took part was roughly 18 to 89 years old, and they came from about 25 US areas. This table comes from immunoSEQ multiplex PCR, and its TCRdb copy is limited to in-frame clones, with some not included. The sample has 150,000 to 200,000 clones; 75% to 90% are singletons. The sample was PBMCs or T cells enriched from blood (not recorded which). The TCR was taken from a middle-aged woman with acute COVID-19.

CDR3 amino acids: CASSPGLLNYGYTF. CDR3 nucleotide sequence: TGCGCCAGCAGCCCAGGACTCCTTAACTATGGCTACACCTTC. The gene calls are TRBV4-1 and TRBJ1-2; D remains ambiguous. V dropped 4 bases and J dropped 1 base, with 10 bases sitting between them. The CDR3 is 14 residues long. The germline gives CDR1 MGHRA, CDR2 YSYEKL.